The clone carrying this T cell receptor beta chain was found a few times. Its matching antigen is unknown. The sample belongs to a study of regulatory T cells in long-lasting Graves disease. Overall study results and limits: There were preferences for TRBV28, TRBJ1-2 and TRBJ2-5 in persistent disease. New patients shared approximately 1,000 public clonotypes, and persistent patients shared more, with about 2,500. TCR diversity was lower in persistent Graves' patients than in newly diagnosed ones.

V dropped 6 bases and J dropped 5; count of bases not matched to a gene: 11. CDR3 length: 17 residues. CDR1 and CDR2 (germline): MDHEN, SYDVKM. The time point is: persistent/refractory GD, antithyroid drugs over 5 years with positive TRAb. After RNA was extracted from PBMCs, the TCR library was made from it. TCR beta libraries were built with iRepertoire HTBI primers and Arm-PCR of CDR3 regions. TCRdb processed the multiplex PCR reads anew with MiXCR; each CDR3 protein has one entry. The sample records 390,000 or so distinct CDR3 sequences, roughly 25% being singletons. The sequence was obtained from a woman aged 35 to 49 with Graves disease. The V gene is TRBV28, the J gene TRBJ2-3; TRBD2 aligns across 13 bases. This sample comprised peripheral blood mononuclear cells (PBMCs), obtained when the disease was refractory, from a patient treated with antithyroid drugs. CDR3 nucleotide sequence: TGTGCCAGCAGCCCCACCGGACTAGCGGGAGAGGAAGATACGCAGTATTTT. It is translated as CASSPTGLAGEEDTQYF. The variable domain in full, completed from reference TRBV28 and TRBJ2-3, reads DVKVTQSSRYLVKRTGEKVFLECVQDMDHENMFWYRQDPGLGLRLIYFSYDVKMKEKGDIPEGYSVSREKKERFSLILESASTNQTSMYLCASSPTGLAGEEDTQYFGPGTRLTVL.